This T cell receptor (beta chain) stems from a study of shared clonotypes between healthy human individuals. Study outcomes and limitations: Large sequencing depth failed to make sorted-subset sequencing complete, rarefaction showed.

With respect to this clone: No antigen is known for it.

CD45RO-negative, CCR7-positively selected cells formed the naive CD8 fraction, excluding terminally differentiated effector memory CD45RA+ cells. Here immunoSEQ multiplex PCR was the method, and the copy in TCRdb shows in-frame clones only, minus some. The sample shows 800,000 or so clones, about 96% of them seen only once. After removal of 4 bases from V and 3 bases from J, the junction contained 5 bases not matched to a gene. Germline V CDR1 and CDR2: SGHKS, YYEKEE (reference sequence). The CDR3 loop spans 14 amino acids. The J gene is TRBJ2-7, the V gene TRBV5-5; 9 bases match TRBD2. Specimen: naive CD8+ T cells sorted from blood. The clonotype was recovered from a man aged 25-45 years in good health. Here the CDR3 DNA reads TGTGCCAGCAGCCTTAGCGGGAGCTACTACGAGCAGTACTTC. Translated: CASSLSGSYYEQYF.